Ten or more counts support the clone carrying this TCR beta chain. This sample is part of a study of T cells in Graves' hyperthyroidism and ophthalmopathy. Study details: Prior to any treatment, at the point of initial diagnosis, peripheral blood was collected.

V gave up 8 bases and J gave up 1 base, with 11 bases separating them. CDR1 is SNHLY and CDR2 is FYNNEI in the germline V gene. The CDR3 sequence is 14 residues long. The source material, RNA transcripts, was used to amplify TCR beta CDR3 regions. With the HTBI primer set, the TCR CDR3 went through a first round of RT-PCR. Each CDR3 protein is one row after TCRdb ran MiXCR on the multiplex PCR reads. The sample shows 45,000 to 75,000 distinct CDR3 sequences, roughly 52% of them seen only once. The clonotype comes from a woman in her 30s with Graves' ophthalmopathy. The chain employs TRBV2 and TRBJ2-2; D unresolved. The material sequenced was blood. CDR3 in amino acids: CASSKIGNTGELFF. The CDR3 nucleotides read TGTGCCAGCTCCAAAATTGGGAACACCGGGGAGCTGTTTTTT.